Listed below are T cell receptor beta chains from one sample, sequenced in a study of cytomegalovirus exposure and HLA in healthy donors. The method was immunoSEQ multiplex PCR; TCRdb's version includes in-frame clones alone and lacks a portion of them. The table has roughly 130,000 clones, approximately 86% seen once. What was sequenced was PBMCs. Source of these receptors: a boy under 18 in good health and CMV-seronegative. The CDR3 runs from the conserved cysteine through the conserved F or W. The order of the fields is D gene, J gene, clone size, V gene, CDR3 protein, CDR3 DNA. A D gene is named only where the DNA matches it firmly. Clone size is shown for a subset of rows, as once, few, many or a class of expanded clone.

D gene: TRBD2; J gene: TRBJ2-7; clone size: -; V gene: TRBV15; CDR3 protein: CATSRVTGSGGTIYEQYF; CDR3 DNA: TGTGCCACCAGCAGAGTGACGGGAAGCGGGGGGACAATCTACGAGCAGTACTTC
D gene: TRBD1; J gene: TRBJ2-2; clone size: once; V gene: TRBV5-1; CDR3 protein: CASTDRGATGELFF; CDR3 DNA: TGCGCCAGCACGGACAGGGGAGCAACCGGGGAGCTGTTTTTT
D gene: TRBD1; J gene: TRBJ1-1; clone size: few; V gene: TRBV7-9; CDR3 protein: CASDRQGNTEAFF; CDR3 DNA: TGTGCCAGCGATAGACAGGGAAACACTGAAGCTTTCTTT
D gene: -; J gene: TRBJ2-3; clone size: -; V gene: TRBV5-1; CDR3 protein: CASSLVWRPDTQYF; CDR3 DNA: TGCGCCAGCAGCTTGGTCTGGAGGCCAGATACGCAGTATTTT
D gene: TRBD2; J gene: TRBJ2-1; clone size: -; V gene: TRBV4-1; CDR3 protein: CASSQDIGTSGTNEQFF; CDR3 DNA: TGCGCCAGCAGCCAAGATATTGGGACTAGCGGGACCAATGAGCAGTTCTTC
D gene: TRBD1; J gene: TRBJ1-6; clone size: -; V gene: TRBV7-8; CDR3 protein: CASSETGGSASPLHF; CDR3 DNA: TGTGCCAGCAGCGAGACAGGGGGCTCGGCTTCACCCCTCCACTTT
D gene: TRBD2; J gene: TRBJ2-2; clone size: -; V gene: TRBV9; CDR3 protein: CASSQSSGSGTGELFF; CDR3 DNA: TGTGCCAGCAGCCAATCAAGCGGGAGTGGGACCGGGGAGCTGTTTTTT
D gene: -; J gene: TRBJ2-7; clone size: -; V gene: TRBV6-6; CDR3 protein: CASSRPVERGYEQYF; CDR3 DNA: TGTGCCAGCAGTCGCCCCGTCGAGCGTGGTTACGAGCAGTACTTC
D gene: -; J gene: TRBJ2-1; clone size: -; V gene: TRBV5-1; CDR3 protein: CASSLGGYNEQFF; CDR3 DNA: TGCGCCAGCAGCCTGGGCGGATACAATGAGCAGTTCTTC
D gene: TRBD2; J gene: TRBJ2-3; clone size: -; V gene: TRBV4-1; CDR3 protein: CASSHGTSGGVTDTQYF; CDR3 DNA: TGCGCCAGCAGCCACGGGACTAGCGGGGGTGTCACAGATACGCAGTATTTT
D gene: -; J gene: TRBJ1-4; clone size: once; V gene: TRBV9; CDR3 protein: CASSATTNEKLFF; CDR3 DNA: TGTGCCAGCAGCGCAACAACTAATGAAAAACTGTTTTTT
D gene: -; J gene: TRBJ2-1; clone size: -; V gene: TRBV4-3; CDR3 protein: CASSQEVVAGAQFF; CDR3 DNA: TGCGCCAGCAGCCAAGAAGTCGTGGCTGGAGCGCAGTTCTTC
D gene: TRBD2; J gene: TRBJ2-2; clone size: once; V gene: TRBV13; CDR3 protein: CASSLVLAGDTGELFF; CDR3 DNA: TGTGCCAGCAGCTTAGTACTAGCGGGAGACACCGGGGAGCTGTTTTTT
D gene: -; J gene: TRBJ1-6; clone size: -; V gene: TRBV15; CDR3 protein: CATKSDSYNSPLHF; CDR3 DNA: TGTGCCACCAAGTCAGACTCCTATAATTCACCCCTCCACTTT
D gene: TRBD2; J gene: TRBJ2-7; clone size: -; V gene: TRBV4-1; CDR3 protein: CASSTLGLAGNEQYF; CDR3 DNA: TGCGCCAGCAGTACTCTGGGCCTAGCGGGAAACGAGCAGTACTTC
D gene: -; J gene: TRBJ1-2; clone size: -; V gene: TRBV9; CDR3 protein: CASSKTDGGYTF; CDR3 DNA: TGTGCCAGCAGCAAGACAGACGGTGGCTACACCTTC
D gene: TRBD2; J gene: TRBJ2-1; clone size: once; V gene: TRBV29-1; CDR3 protein: CSVGLAGSNEQFF; CDR3 DNA: TGCAGCGTTGGCCTAGCGGGAAGCAATGAGCAGTTCTTC
D gene: -; J gene: TRBJ2-3; clone size: -; V gene: TRBV9; CDR3 protein: CASSGTGTDTQYF; CDR3 DNA: TGTGCCAGCAGCGGAACCGGGACAGATACGCAGTATTTT
D gene: TRBD2; J gene: TRBJ2-3; clone size: -; V gene: TRBV5-6; CDR3 protein: CASSLAGADTQYF; CDR3 DNA: TGTGCCAGCAGCTTAGCGGGAGCGGATACGCAGTATTTT
D gene: TRBD1; J gene: TRBJ2-7; clone size: -; V gene: TRBV9; CDR3 protein: CASSNTGVPSYEQYF; CDR3 DNA: TGTGCCAGCAGCAACACAGGGGTCCCCTCCTACGAGCAGTACTTC
D gene: TRBD1; J gene: TRBJ1-4; clone size: -; V gene: TRBV2; CDR3 protein: CASRSQGAVDEKLFF; CDR3 DNA: TGTGCCAGCAGGTCACAGGGGGCGGTGGATGAAAAACTGTTTTTT
D gene: -; J gene: TRBJ2-3; clone size: -; V gene: TRBV21-1; CDR3 protein: CASSKGLAPDTQYF; CDR3 DNA: TGTGCCAGCAGCAAAGGGCTAGCTCCAGATACGCAGTATTTT
D gene: TRBD2; J gene: TRBJ2-3; clone size: -; V gene: TRBV30; CDR3 protein: CAWSSSGLAGDSTDTQYF; CDR3 DNA: TGTGCCTGGAGTTCATCCGGACTAGCGGGAGATAGCACAGATACGCAGTATTTT
D gene: -; J gene: TRBJ1-5; clone size: -; V gene: TRBV19; CDR3 protein: CASRSWGSHQPQHF; CDR3 DNA: TGTGCCAGTAGGAGTTGGGGCAGCCATCAGCCCCAGCATTTT
D gene: -; J gene: TRBJ1-2; clone size: -; V gene: TRBV30; CDR3 protein: CAWSLLISRGGYTF; CDR3 DNA: TGTGCCTGGAGCCTACTTATTTCTAGGGGTGGCTACACCTTC
D gene: TRBD1; J gene: TRBJ1-2; clone size: -; V gene: TRBV4-3; CDR3 protein: CASSMERGQGYISYGYTF; CDR3 DNA: TGCGCCAGCAGCATGGAAAGAGGACAGGGGTACATATCCTATGGCTACACCTTC
D gene: TRBD2; J gene: TRBJ2-5; clone size: -; V gene: TRBV7-2; CDR3 protein: CASSSGLGWETQYF; CDR3 DNA: TGTGCCAGCAGCTCGGGACTAGGTTGGGAGACCCAGTACTTC
D gene: -; J gene: TRBJ1-3; clone size: -; V gene: TRBV19; CDR3 protein: CASSPSGAGNTIYF; CDR3 DNA: TGTGCCAGTAGCCCAAGCGGGGCTGGAAACACCATATATTTT
D gene: -; J gene: TRBJ2-7; clone size: -; V gene: TRBV29-1; CDR3 protein: CSVEGRNYEQYF; CDR3 DNA: TGCAGCGTTGAAGGGCGGAACTACGAGCAGTACTTC
D gene: TRBD2; J gene: TRBJ2-3; clone size: -; V gene: TRBV7-2; CDR3 protein: CASSRASGRRGSTDTQYF; CDR3 DNA: TGTGCCAGCAGCCGAGCTAGCGGGAGAAGGGGGAGCACAGATACGCAGTATTTT
D gene: TRBD2; J gene: TRBJ2-1; clone size: -; V gene: TRBV7-3; CDR3 protein: CASSPMTGGHYEQFF; CDR3 DNA: TGTGCCAGCAGCCCCATGACGGGGGGGCACTATGAGCAGTTCTTC
D gene: TRBD1; J gene: TRBJ2-2; clone size: -; V gene: TRBV7-9; CDR3 protein: CAGFDRGRIGELFF; CDR3 DNA: TGTGCCGGATTTGACAGGGGGCGAATCGGGGAGCTGTTTTTT
D gene: -; J gene: TRBJ1-1; clone size: once; V gene: TRBV2; CDR3 protein: CASYPGTEAFF; CDR3 DNA: TGTGCCAGCTATCCTGGGACAGAAGCTTTCTTT
D gene: TRBD2; J gene: TRBJ2-7; clone size: -; V gene: TRBV6-5; CDR3 protein: CASSYGLAGEQYF; CDR3 DNA: TGTGCCAGCAGTTACGGACTAGCTGGCGAGCAGTACTTC
D gene: -; J gene: TRBJ2-5; clone size: -; V gene: TRBV7-3; CDR3 protein: CASSPGTLQETQYF; CDR3 DNA: TGTGCCAGCAGCCCCGGGACTCTCCAAGAGACCCAGTACTTC
D gene: -; J gene: TRBJ1-1; clone size: once; V gene: TRBV5-4; CDR3 protein: CASSLTGNTEAFF; CDR3 DNA: TGTGCCAGCAGCCTTACAGGGAACACTGAAGCTTTCTTT
D gene: -; J gene: TRBJ2-6; clone size: -; V gene: TRBV11-3; CDR3 protein: CASSLGRNGANVLTF; CDR3 DNA: TGTGCCAGCAGCTTAGGGAGGAATGGGGCCAACGTCCTGACTTTC
D gene: -; J gene: TRBJ1-1; clone size: once; V gene: TRBV7-2; CDR3 protein: CASSTGQMNTEAFF; CDR3 DNA: TGTGCCAGCAGCACGGGACAAATGAACACTGAAGCTTTCTTT
D gene: TRBD1; J gene: TRBJ2-3; clone size: -; V gene: TRBV5-4; CDR3 protein: CASSLRTGGTDTQYF; CDR3 DNA: TGTGCCAGCAGCTTGAGGACAGGGGGCACAGATACGCAGTATTTT
D gene: -; J gene: TRBJ1-5; clone size: -; V gene: TRBV9; CDR3 protein: CASSVGGANQPQHF; CDR3 DNA: TGTGCCAGCAGCGTAGGCGGGGCGAATCAGCCCCAGCATTTT
D gene: -; J gene: TRBJ2-1; clone size: -; V gene: TRBV18; CDR3 protein: CASSPIGSQGEQFF; CDR3 DNA: TGTGCCAGCTCACCAATCGGGAGTCAAGGTGAGCAGTTCTTC
D gene: -; J gene: TRBJ2-7; clone size: -; V gene: TRBV6-5; CDR3 protein: CASSYSAGPYEQYF; CDR3 DNA: TGTGCCAGCAGTTACTCTGCGGGCCCCTACGAGCAGTACTTC